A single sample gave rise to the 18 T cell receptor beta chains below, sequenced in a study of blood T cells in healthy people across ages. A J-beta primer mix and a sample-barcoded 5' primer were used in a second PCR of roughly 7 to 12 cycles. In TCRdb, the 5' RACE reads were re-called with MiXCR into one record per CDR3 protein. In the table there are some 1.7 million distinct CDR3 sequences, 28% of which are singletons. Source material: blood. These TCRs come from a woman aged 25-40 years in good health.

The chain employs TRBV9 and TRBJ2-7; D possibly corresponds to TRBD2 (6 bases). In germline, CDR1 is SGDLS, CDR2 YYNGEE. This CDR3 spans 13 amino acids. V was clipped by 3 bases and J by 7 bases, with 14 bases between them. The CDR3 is CASSEGGSSEQYF. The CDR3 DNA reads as TGTGCCAGCAGCGAAGGAGGGAGCTCGGAGCAGTACTTC. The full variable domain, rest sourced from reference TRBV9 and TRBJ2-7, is DSGVTQTPKHLITATGQRVTLRCSPRSGDLSVYWYQQSLDQGLQFLIQYYNGEERAKGNILERFSAQQFPDLHSELNLSSLELGDSALYFCASSEGGSSEQYFGPGTRLTVT.

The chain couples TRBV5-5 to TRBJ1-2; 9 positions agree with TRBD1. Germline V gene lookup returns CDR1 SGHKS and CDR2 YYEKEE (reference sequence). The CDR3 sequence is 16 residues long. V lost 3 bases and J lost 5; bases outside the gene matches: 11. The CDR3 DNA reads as TGTGCCAGCAGCTCCCTACAGGGGGCCCAGGCTTATGGCTACACCTTC. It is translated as CASSSLQGAQAYGYTF.

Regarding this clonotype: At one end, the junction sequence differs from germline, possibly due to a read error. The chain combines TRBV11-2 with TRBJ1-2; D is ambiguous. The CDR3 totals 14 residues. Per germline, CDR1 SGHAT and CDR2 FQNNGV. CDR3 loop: CASSPGSRSYSYTF. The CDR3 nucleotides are TGTGCCAGCAGCCCCGGGAGCCGGAGCTATAGCTACACCTTC.

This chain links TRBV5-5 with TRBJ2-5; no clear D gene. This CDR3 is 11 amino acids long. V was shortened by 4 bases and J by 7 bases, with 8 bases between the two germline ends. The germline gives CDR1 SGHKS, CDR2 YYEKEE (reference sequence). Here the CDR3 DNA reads TGTGCCAGCAGCGCACGTGGGACCCAGTACTTC. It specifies CASSARGTQYF.

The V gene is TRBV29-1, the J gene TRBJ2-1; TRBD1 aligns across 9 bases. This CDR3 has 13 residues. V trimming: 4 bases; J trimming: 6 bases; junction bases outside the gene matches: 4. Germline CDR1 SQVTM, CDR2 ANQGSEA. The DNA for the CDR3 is TGCAGCGTTGGGGGGACAGGGCCCAATGAGCAGTTCTTC. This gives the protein CSVGGTGPNEQFF.

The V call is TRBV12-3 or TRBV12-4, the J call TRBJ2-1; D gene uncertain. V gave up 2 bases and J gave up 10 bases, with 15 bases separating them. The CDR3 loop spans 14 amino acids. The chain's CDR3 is CASSLRGWSLEQFF. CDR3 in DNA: TGTGCCAGCAGTTTACGTGGGTGGTCTCTCGAGCAGTTCTTC.

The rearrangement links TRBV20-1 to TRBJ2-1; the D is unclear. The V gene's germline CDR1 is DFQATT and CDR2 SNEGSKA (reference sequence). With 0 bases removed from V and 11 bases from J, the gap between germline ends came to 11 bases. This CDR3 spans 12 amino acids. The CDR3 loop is CSARDQAIKQFF. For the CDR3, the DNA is TGCAGTGCTAGAGATCAAGCAATTAAGCAGTTCTTC.

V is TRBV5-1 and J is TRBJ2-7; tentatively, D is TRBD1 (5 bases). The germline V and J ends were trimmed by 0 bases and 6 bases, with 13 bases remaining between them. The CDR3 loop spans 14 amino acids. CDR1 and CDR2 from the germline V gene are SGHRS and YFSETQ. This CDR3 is CASSLVAGPGEQYF. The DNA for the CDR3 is TGCGCCAGCAGCTTGGTCGCAGGGCCGGGCGAGCAGTACTTC.

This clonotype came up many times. This chain's CDR3 is CASSDHDGRNYEQYF. In nucleotides, the CDR3 is TGTGCCAGCAGTGACCATGACGGGAGGAACTACGAGCAGTACTTC. The chain employs TRBV28 and TRBJ2-7; TRBD2 agrees at 7 bases. J gave up 3 bases and V 5 bases, and 10 bases lay outside the gene matches. Germline CDR1 MDHEN, CDR2 SYDVKM. The CDR3 runs to 15 residues.

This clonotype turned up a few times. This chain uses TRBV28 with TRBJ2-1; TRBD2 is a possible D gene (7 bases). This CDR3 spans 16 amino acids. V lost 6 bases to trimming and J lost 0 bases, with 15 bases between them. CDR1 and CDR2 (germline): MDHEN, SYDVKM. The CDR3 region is CASSPGRGPSYNEQFF. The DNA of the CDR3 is TGTGCCAGCAGCCCGGGGCGGGGGCCCTCCTACAATGAGCAGTTCTTC.

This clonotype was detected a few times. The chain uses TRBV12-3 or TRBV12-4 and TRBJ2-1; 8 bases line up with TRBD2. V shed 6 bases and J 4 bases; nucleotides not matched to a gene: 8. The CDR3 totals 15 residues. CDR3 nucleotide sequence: TGTGCCAGCAGCACTACTGGCGGGAGGTACAATGAGCAGTTCTTC. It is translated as CASSTTGGRYNEQFF.

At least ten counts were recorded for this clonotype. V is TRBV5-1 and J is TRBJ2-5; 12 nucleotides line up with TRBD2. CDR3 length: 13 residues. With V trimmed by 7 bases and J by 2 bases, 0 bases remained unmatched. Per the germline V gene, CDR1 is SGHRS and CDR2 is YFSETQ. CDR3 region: CASGTSGQETQYF. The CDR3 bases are TGCGCCAGCGGGACTAGCGGGCAAGAGACCCAGTACTTC.

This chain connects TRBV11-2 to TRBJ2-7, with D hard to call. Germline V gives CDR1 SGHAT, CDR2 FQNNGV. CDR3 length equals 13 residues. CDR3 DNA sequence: TGTGTCAACAGCTCCTACATCGCTTACGAGCAGTACTTC. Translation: CVNSSYIAYEQYF.

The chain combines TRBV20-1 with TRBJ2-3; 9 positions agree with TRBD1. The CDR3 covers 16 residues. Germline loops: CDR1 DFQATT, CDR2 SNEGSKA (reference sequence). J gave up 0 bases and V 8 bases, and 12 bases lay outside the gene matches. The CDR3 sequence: CSTPSRTGVSTDTQYF. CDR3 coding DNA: TGCAGTACCCCCAGTAGGACAGGGGTCAGCACAGATACGCAGTATTTT.

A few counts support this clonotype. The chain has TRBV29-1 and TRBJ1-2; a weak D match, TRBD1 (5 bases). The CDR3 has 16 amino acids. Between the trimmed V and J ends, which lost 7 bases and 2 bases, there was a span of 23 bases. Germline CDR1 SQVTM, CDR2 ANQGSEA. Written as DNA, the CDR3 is TGCAGCGCATCCTTGGACATTCTTACCTCCAACTATGGCTACACCTTC. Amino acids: CSASLDILTSNYGYTF.

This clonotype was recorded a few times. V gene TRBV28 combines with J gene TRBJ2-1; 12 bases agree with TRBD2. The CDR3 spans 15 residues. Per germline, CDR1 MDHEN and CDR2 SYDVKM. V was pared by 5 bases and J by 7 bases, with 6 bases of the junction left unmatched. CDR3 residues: CASSMGLAGTNEQFF. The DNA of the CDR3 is TGTGCCAGCAGTATGGGACTAGCGGGTACGAATGAGCAGTTCTTC.

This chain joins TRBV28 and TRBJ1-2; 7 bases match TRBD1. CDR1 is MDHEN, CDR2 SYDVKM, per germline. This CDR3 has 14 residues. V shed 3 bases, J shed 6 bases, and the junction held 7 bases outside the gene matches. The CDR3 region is CASSFGRGNDGYTF. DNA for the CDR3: TGTGCCAGCAGTTTCGGCAGGGGGAACGATGGCTACACCTTC.

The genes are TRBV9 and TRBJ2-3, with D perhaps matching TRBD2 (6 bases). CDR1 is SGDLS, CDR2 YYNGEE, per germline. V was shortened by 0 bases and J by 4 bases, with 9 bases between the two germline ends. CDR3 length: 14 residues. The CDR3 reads CASSVVEGADTQYF. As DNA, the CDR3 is TGTGCCAGCAGCGTAGTGGAGGGTGCAGATACGCAGTATTTT.